There are many counts of the clone carrying this T cell receptor (beta chain). The data originate from a study of molecular identifiers for immune sequencing clone quantification. MiXCR, applied by TCRdb to the PCR reads, yields one record per CDR3 protein. The data hold about 97,000 distinct CDR3 sequences, with approximately 25% observed a single time. The sequenced sample consisted of naive CD8+ T cells from blood, with Jurkat cell RNA spiked in. Subset indicated: FACS-sorted CD8+CD4-CCR7+CD45RA+ naive T cells. This receptor was identified in a human donor in good health. Some libraries in this study had Jurkat cell RNA spiked in.

CDR3 sequence: CASSPGVQGTFGYTF. The CDR3 region has the DNA TGTGCCAGTAGTCCCGGGGTCCAGGGGACTTTTGGCTACACCTTC. The chain joins TRBV19 to TRBJ1-2; the D gene is possibly TRBD1 (6 bases). Germline V CDR1 and CDR2: LNHDA, SQIVND (reference sequence). The CDR3 has 15 residues. Trimming stripped 5 bases from V and 7 bases from J, with 20 bases between.